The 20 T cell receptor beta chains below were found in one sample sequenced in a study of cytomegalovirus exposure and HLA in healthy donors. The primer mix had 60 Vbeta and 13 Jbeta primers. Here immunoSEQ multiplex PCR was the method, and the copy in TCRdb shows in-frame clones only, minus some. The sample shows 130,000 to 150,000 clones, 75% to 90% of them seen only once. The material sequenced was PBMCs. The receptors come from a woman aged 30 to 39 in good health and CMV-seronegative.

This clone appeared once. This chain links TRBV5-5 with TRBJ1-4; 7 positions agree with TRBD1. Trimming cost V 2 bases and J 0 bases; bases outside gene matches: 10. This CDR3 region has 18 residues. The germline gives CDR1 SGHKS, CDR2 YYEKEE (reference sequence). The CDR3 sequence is CASSFSSGGTTTNEKLFF. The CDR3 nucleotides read TGTGCCAGCAGCTTTTCATCAGGGGGAACGACAACTAATGAAAAACTGTTTTTT. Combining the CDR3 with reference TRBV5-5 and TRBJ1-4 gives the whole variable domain DAGVTQSPTHLIKTRGQQVTLRCSPISGHKSVSWYQQVLGQGPQFIFQYYEKEERGRGNFPDRFSARQFPNYSSELNVNALLLGDSALYLCASSFSSGGTTTNEKLFFGSGTQLSVL.

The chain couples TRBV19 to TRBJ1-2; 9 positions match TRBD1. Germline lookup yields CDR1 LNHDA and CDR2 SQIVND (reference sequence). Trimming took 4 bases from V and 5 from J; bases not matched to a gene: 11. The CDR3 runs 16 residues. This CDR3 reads CASSNQGQGKRYGYTF. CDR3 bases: TGTGCCAGTAGTAACCAAGGACAGGGGAAGAGGTATGGCTACACCTTC.

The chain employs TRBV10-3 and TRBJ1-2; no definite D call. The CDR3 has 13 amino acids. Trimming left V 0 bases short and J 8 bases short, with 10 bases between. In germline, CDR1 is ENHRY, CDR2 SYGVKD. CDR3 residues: CAISESGVWGYTF. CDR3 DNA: TGTGCCATCAGTGAGTCCGGAGTTTGGGGCTACACCTTC.

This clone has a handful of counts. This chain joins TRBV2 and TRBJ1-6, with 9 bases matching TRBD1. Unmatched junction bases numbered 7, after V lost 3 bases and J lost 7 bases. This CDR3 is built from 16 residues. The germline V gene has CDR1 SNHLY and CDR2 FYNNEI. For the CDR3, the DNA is TGTGCCAGCAGTGACGGGACAGGGCTCTCGAATTCACCCCTCCACTTT. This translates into CASSDGTGLSNSPLHF.

The CDR3, as DNA: TGCGCCAGCAGCCGCCCGACAGGGAACACCGGGGAGCTGTTTTTT. Amino acid sequence: CASSRPTGNTGELFF. The chain combines TRBV5-1 with TRBJ2-2, with a weak D call TRBD1 (6 bases). This CDR3 is built from 15 residues. Trimming cost V 4 bases and J 1 base, with 11 bases left between them. The V gene's germline CDR1 is SGHRS and CDR2 YFSETQ. Combining the CDR3 with reference TRBV5-1 and TRBJ2-2 gives the whole variable domain KAGVTQTPRYLIKTRGQQVTLSCSPISGHRSVSWYQQTPGQGLQFLFEYFSETQRNKGNFPGRFSGRQFSNSRSEMNVSTLELGDSALYLCASSRPTGNTGELFFGEGSRLTVL.

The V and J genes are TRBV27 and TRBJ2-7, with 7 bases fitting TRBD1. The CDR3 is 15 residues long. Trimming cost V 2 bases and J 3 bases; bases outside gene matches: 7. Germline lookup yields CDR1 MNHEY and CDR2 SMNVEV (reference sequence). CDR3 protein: CASSLRGPPFYEQYF. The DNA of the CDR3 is TGTGCCAGCAGTTTAAGGGGGCCACCATTCTACGAGCAGTACTTC.

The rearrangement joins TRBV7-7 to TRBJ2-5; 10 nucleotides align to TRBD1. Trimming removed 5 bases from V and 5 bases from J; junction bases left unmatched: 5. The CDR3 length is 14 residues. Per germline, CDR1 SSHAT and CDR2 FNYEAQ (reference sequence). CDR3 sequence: CASSRDRGYETQYF. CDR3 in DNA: TGTGCCAGCAGCCGGGACAGGGGTTACGAGACCCAGTACTTC. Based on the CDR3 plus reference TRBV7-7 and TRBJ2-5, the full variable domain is GAGVSQSPRYKVTKRGQDVTLRCDPISSHATLYWYQQALGQGPEFLTYFNYEAQPDKSGLPSDRFSAERPEGSISTLTIQRTEQRDSAMYRCASSRDRGYETQYFGPGTRLLVL.

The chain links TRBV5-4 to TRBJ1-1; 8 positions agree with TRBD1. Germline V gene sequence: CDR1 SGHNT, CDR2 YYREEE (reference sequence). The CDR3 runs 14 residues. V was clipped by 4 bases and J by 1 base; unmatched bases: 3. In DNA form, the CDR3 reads TGTGCCAGCAGCCCCGGACAGGGGAACACTGAAGCTTTCTTT. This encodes CASSPGQGNTEAFF.

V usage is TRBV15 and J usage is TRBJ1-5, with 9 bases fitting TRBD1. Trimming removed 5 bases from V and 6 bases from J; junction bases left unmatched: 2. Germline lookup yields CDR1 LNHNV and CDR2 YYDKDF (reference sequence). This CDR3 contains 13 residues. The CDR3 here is CATSVDRGQPQHF. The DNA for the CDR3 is TGTGCCACCAGCGTGGACAGGGGTCAGCCCCAGCATTTT.

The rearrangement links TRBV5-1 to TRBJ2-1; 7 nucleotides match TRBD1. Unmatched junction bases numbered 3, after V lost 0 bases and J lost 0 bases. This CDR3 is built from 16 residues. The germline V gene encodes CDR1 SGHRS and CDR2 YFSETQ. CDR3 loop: CASSLVPGGSYNEQFF. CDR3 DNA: TGCGCCAGCAGCTTGGTTCCAGGGGGCTCCTACAATGAGCAGTTCTTC.

This chain's CDR3 is CASSLAGQWGNEQFF. The CDR3 coding sequence is TGTGCCAGCAGCTTAGCGGGACAGTGGGGTAATGAGCAGTTCTTC. This chain links TRBV7-2 with TRBJ2-1; 7 positions agree with TRBD1. This CDR3 is built from 15 residues. J was trimmed by 7 bases and V by 0 bases; bases with no gene match: 6. Germline V gives CDR1 SGHTA, CDR2 FQGNSA. The entire variable domain, with the rest obtained from reference TRBV7-2 and TRBJ2-1, is as follows: GAGVSQSPSNKVTEKGKDVELRCDPISGHTALYWYRQSLGQGLEFLIYFQGNSAPDKSGLPSDRFSAERTGGSVSTLTIQRTQQEDSAVYLCASSLAGQWGNEQFFGPGTRLTVL.

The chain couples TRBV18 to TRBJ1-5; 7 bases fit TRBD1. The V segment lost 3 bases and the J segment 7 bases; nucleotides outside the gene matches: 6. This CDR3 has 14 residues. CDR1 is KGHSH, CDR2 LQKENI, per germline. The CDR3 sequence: CASSPDRNTQPQHF. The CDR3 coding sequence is TGTGCCAGCTCACCGGACAGGAACACACAGCCCCAGCATTTT.

Written as DNA, the CDR3 is TGCGCCTCAGCTCCCGGCGGGGGGGGTTATCAGCCCCAGCATTTT. Translated, it gives CASAPGGGGYQPQHF. The chain uses TRBV10-2 and TRBJ1-5; D is perhaps TRBD1 (5 bases). Trimming cost V 11 bases and J 5 bases, with 22 bases left between them. The V gene's germline CDR1 is WSHSY and CDR2 SAAADI. The CDR3 has 15 residues.

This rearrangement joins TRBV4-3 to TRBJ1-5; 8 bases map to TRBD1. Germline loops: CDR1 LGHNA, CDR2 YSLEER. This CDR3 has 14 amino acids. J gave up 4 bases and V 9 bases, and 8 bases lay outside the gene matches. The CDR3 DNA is TGCGCCAGAAACAGGGGGGCAGGGAATCAGCCCCAGCATTTT. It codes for CARNRGAGNQPQHF.

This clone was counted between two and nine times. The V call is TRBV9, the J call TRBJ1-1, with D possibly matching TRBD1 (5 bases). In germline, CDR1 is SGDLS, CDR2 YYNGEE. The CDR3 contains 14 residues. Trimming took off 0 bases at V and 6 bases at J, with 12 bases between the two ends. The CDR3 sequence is CASSVVKTVAEAFF. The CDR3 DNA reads TGTGCCAGCAGCGTAGTGAAGACAGTAGCTGAAGCTTTCTTT.

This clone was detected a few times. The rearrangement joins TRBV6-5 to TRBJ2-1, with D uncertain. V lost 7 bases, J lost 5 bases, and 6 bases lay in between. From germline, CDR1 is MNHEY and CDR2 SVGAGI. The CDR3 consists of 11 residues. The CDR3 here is CASTRNNEQFF. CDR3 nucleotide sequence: TGTGCCAGCACCAGAAACAATGAGCAGTTCTTC.

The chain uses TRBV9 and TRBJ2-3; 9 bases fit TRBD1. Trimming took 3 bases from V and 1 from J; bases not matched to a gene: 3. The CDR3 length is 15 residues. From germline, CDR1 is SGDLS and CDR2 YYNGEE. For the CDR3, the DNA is TGTGCCAGCAGCGAGGGGACAGGGCGCACAGATACGCAGTATTTT. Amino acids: CASSEGTGRTDTQYF.

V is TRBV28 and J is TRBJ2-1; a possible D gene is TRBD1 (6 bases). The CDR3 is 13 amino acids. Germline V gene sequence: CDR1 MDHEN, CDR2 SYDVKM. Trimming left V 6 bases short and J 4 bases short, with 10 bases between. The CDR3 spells CASSPGQYNEQFF. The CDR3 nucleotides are TGTGCCAGCAGCCCAGGACAGTACAATGAGCAGTTCTTC. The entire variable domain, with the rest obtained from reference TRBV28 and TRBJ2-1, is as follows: DVKVTQSSRYLVKRTGEKVFLECVQDMDHENMFWYRQDPGLGLRLIYFSYDVKMKEKGDIPEGYSVSREKKERFSLILESASTNQTSMYLCASSPGQYNEQFFGPGTRLTVL.

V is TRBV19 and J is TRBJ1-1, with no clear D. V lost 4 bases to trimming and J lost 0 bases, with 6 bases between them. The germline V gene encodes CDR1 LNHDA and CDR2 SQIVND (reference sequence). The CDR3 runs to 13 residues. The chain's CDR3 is CASSRQVNTEAFF. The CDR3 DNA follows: TGTGCCAGTAGTAGACAAGTGAACACTGAAGCTTTCTTT.

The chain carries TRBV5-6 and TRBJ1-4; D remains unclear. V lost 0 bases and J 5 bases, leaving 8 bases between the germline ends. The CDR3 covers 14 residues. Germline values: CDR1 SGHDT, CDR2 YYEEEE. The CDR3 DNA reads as TGTGCCAGCAGCTTGGGGCAGCGGAATGAAAAACTGTTTTTT. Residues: CASSLGQRNEKLFF.